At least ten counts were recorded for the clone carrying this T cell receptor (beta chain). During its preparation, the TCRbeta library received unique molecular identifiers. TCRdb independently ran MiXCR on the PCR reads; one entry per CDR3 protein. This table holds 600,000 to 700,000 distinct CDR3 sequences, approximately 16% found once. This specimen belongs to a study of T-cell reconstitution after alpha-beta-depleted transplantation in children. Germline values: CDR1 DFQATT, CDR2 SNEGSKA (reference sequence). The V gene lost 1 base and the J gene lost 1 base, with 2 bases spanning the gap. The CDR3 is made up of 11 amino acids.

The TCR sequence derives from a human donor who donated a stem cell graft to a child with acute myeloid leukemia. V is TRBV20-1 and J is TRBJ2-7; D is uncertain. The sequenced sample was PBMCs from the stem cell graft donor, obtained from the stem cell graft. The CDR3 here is CSARGSYEQYF. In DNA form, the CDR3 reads TGCAGTGCTAGAGGTTCCTACGAGCAGTACTTC.